This section outlines one T cell receptor beta chain sequence together with its context. PCR used 60 Vbeta primers and 13 Jbeta primers. Profiled with immunoSEQ multiplex PCR; TCRdb holds only in-frame clones, not every one. The data show about 110,000 clones, roughly 70% seen once. This CDR3 contains 13 residues. The data were taken from a study of cytomegalovirus exposure and HLA in healthy donors. This TCR was sampled from a man aged 35-49 years in good health and CMV-seropositive. The rearrangement joins TRBV21-1 to TRBJ2-7; the D call in the table, TRBD1, was not verified against the DNA. TRBV21-1 is reported as a pseudogene. Input material: PBMCs. In DNA form, the CDR3 reads TGTGCCAGCAGCGGGACACAAGTCTACGAGCAGTACTTC. Its translation is CASSGTQVYEQYF.